The 20 T cell receptor beta chains below were found in one sample sequenced in a study of control samples from healthy donors and cancer patients. This table comes from immunoSEQ multiplex PCR, and its TCRdb copy is limited to in-frame clones, with some not included. Among about 80,000 clones listed, 85% to 90% were seen once. Sample: blood. Receptors were obtained from a woman aged 55-70 years in good health.

V is TRBV7-9 and J is TRBJ1-2, with 11 bases identical to TRBD1. CDR1 and CDR2 from the germline V gene are SEHNR and FQNEAQ (reference sequence). There are 14 residues in the CDR3. J was trimmed by 8 bases and V by 5 bases; bases with no gene match: 7. The CDR3 reads CASSPGQGVRGYTF. In DNA, the CDR3 is TGTGCCAGCAGCCCGGGACAGGGGGTAAGGGGCTACACCTTC.

J is TRBJ2-5 and V is TRBV11-2; D call uncertain. Germline V CDR1 and CDR2: SGHAT, FQNNGV. CDR3 length: 15 residues. V gave up 4 bases and J gave up 5 bases, with 17 bases separating them. CDR3 DNA sequence: TGTGCCAGCAGCTCCCGGAGCAGCCTCCGGGAGACCCAGTACTTC. Amino acids: CASSSRSSLRETQYF.

The gene calls are TRBV5-1 and TRBJ2-7, with no clear D. V gave up 0 bases and J gave up 3 bases, with 10 bases separating them. Germline V gene data show CDR1 as SGHRS and CDR2 as YFSETQ. The CDR3 covers 14 residues. This chain's CDR3 is CASSLGALDYEQYF. CDR3 bases: TGCGCCAGCAGCTTGGGGGCCCTGGACTACGAGCAGTACTTC.

The chain links TRBV6-1 to TRBJ2-1; 7 nucleotides match TRBD2. This CDR3 is 16 amino acids long. Losses at the gene ends were 0 bases for V and 4 bases for J; bases not matched to a gene: 6. CDR1 and CDR2 from the germline V gene are MNHNS and SASEGT. The chain's CDR3 is CASSEAALAPYNEQFF. The CDR3 DNA reads TGTGCCAGCAGTGAAGCGGCACTAGCGCCTTACAATGAGCAGTTCTTC.

The chain carries TRBV6-2 or TRBV6-3 and TRBJ2-7; D is unclear. V lost 4 bases and J 3 bases, leaving 10 bases between the germline ends. Germline V gene data show CDR1 as MNHEY and CDR2 as SVGEGT. CDR3 length equals 13 residues. The CDR3 protein is CASSFLGGYEQYF. In nucleotides, the CDR3 is TGTGCCAGCAGTTTTCTTGGCGGCTACGAGCAGTACTTC.

The J gene is TRBJ1-1, the V gene TRBV2; D gene uncertain. V was pared by 7 bases and J by 3 bases, with 12 bases between. This CDR3 comprises 13 residues. Looked up from germline, CDR1 is SNHLY and CDR2 is FYNNEI. The CDR3 protein is CASKKHLDTEAFF. CDR3 sequence (DNA): TGTGCCAGCAAGAAGCACCTGGACACTGAAGCTTTCTTT.

J is TRBJ1-3 and V is TRBV30, with D unresolved. Germline-derived CDR1 and CDR2 are GTSNPN and SVGIG (reference sequence). The CDR3 has 12 residues. V lost 5 bases and J 3 bases, leaving 8 bases between the germline ends. The CDR3 protein is CAWYSLGNTIYF. As DNA, the CDR3 is TGTGCCTGGTATAGTCTTGGAAACACCATATATTTT.

The count of this clone is one. V usage is TRBV2 and J usage is TRBJ1-2; D is possibly TRBD1 (5 bases). V lost 7 bases and J 1 base, leaving 13 bases between the germline ends. Germline V gene sequence: CDR1 SNHLY, CDR2 FYNNEI. The CDR3 contains 14 residues. CDR3 sequence: CASKTGAFNYGYTF. CDR3 in DNA: TGTGCCAGCAAAACAGGAGCCTTTAACTATGGCTACACCTTC.

V gene TRBV28 combines with J gene TRBJ1-4; tentative D call: TRBD1 (6 bases). There are 17 residues in the CDR3. The germline V gene has CDR1 MDHEN and CDR2 SYDVKM. V lost 3 bases and J 10 bases, leaving 24 bases between the germline ends. The CDR3 coding sequence is TGTGCCAGCAGTTTTGCAGAACAGGGTTGGCTGCCAGGAAAACTGTTTTTT. Translation gives CASSFAEQGWLPGKLFF.

The chain joins TRBV28 to TRBJ2-3; TRBD2 agrees at 11 bases. The CDR3 totals 17 residues. Germline V lookup: CDR1 MDHEN, CDR2 SYDVKM. V shed 4 bases, J shed 6 bases, and the junction held 12 bases outside the gene matches. In DNA form, the CDR3 reads TGTGCCAGCAGTTGGAGACAGGGACTAGCGGCTGCCGATACGCAGTATTTT. It yields the protein CASSWRQGLAAADTQYF.

The chain employs TRBV14 and TRBJ2-3; D unclear. Trimming took 6 bases from V and 3 from J, leaving 10 bases between them. The germline CDR1 and CDR2 sequences are SGHDN and FVKESK. This CDR3 has 13 amino acids. The CDR3 loop is CASSRLRTDTQYF. In nucleotides, the CDR3 is TGTGCCAGCAGTAGACTCAGAACAGATACGCAGTATTTT.

Of note for this clone: This CDR3 is also generated by other DNA sequences in the sample. The V call is TRBV7-2, the J call TRBJ2-5; D is unresolved. The germline V gene encodes CDR1 SGHTA and CDR2 FQGNSA. There are 12 residues in the CDR3. The V and J ends lost 1 base and 8 bases respectively, with 8 bases between them. The CDR3 sequence: CASSLERSTQYF. CDR3 bases: TGTGCCAGCAGCTTAGAACGGTCAACCCAGTACTTC.

The chain recombines TRBV12-3 or TRBV12-4 with TRBJ2-2; perhaps TRBD2 as D (5 bases). The CDR3 has 13 residues. Trimming took off 2 bases at V and 8 bases at J, with 9 bases between the two ends. This CDR3 is CASSLFRDGELFF. In DNA, the CDR3 is TGTGCCAGCAGTTTATTCCGGGATGGGGAGCTGTTTTTT.

As DNA, the CDR3 is TGTGCCAGCAGCAAAGCGGAGGGGGGGCCTGACTACGAGCAGTACTTC. This codes for CASSKAEGGPDYEQYF. This chain joins TRBV21-1 and TRBJ2-7; the table gives TRBD2 as D, unverified against the DNA. TRBV21-1 is annotated as a pseudogene. The CDR3 contains 16 residues.

By share of the sample, this clone is medium-sized (0.01 to 0.1%). The chain has TRBV6-2 or TRBV6-3 and TRBJ2-7, with D possibly matching TRBD2 (6 bases). From germline, CDR1 is MNHEY and CDR2 SVGEGT. V lost 6 bases to trimming and J lost 7 bases, with 19 bases between them. CDR3 length: 14 amino acids. The CDR3 region has the DNA TGTGCCAGCAGCTATCGACTAGACCTTAGAGAGCAGTACTTC. Translating it yields CASSYRLDLREQYF.

The chain carries TRBV2 and TRBJ2-2; the D is unclear. Looked up from germline, CDR1 is SNHLY and CDR2 is FYNNEI. Between the trimmed V and J ends, which lost 5 bases and 6 bases, there was a span of 7 bases. The CDR3 has 12 residues. The chain's CDR3 is CASSLHAGELFF. The CDR3 DNA reads as TGTGCCAGCAGTCTCCACGCCGGGGAGCTGTTTTTT.

This clone was observed a handful of times. The genes are TRBV29-1 and TRBJ1-1, with 8 bases matching TRBD1. V lost 4 bases, J lost 2 bases, and 6 bases stayed unmatched. CDR1 and CDR2 from the germline V gene are SQVTM and ANQGSEA. CDR3 length: 14 amino acids. The CDR3: CSVVRQGTNTEAFF. CDR3 bases: TGCAGCGTTGTTAGACAGGGGACTAACACTGAAGCTTTCTTT.

V is TRBV6-6 and J is TRBJ1-3, with D unresolved. Trimming pared 0 bases from V and 7 bases from J, leaving 13 bases between. Germline CDR1 and CDR2: MNHNY and SVGAGI (reference sequence). The CDR3 is made up of 15 amino acids. CDR3 protein: CASSYSSSAWNTIYF. The CDR3 bases are TGTGCCAGCAGTTACTCCTCTAGCGCATGGAACACCATATATTTT.

CDR3 region: CASSQVSTANYGYTF. CDR3 DNA sequence: TGCGCCAGCAGCCAAGTTAGCACCGCTAACTATGGCTACACCTTC. This chain links TRBV4-1 with TRBJ1-2; no firm D call. This CDR3 contains 15 residues. V dropped 1 base and J dropped 0 bases, with 9 bases sitting between them. Per the germline V gene, CDR1 is MGHRA and CDR2 is YSYEKL.

J is TRBJ2-1 and V is TRBV10-3, with TRBD2 matching 7 bases. J gave up 8 bases and V 3 bases, and 16 bases lay outside the gene matches. Germline V gives CDR1 ENHRY, CDR2 SYGVKD. The CDR3 length is 17 residues. Written as DNA, the CDR3 is TGTGCCATCAGTGACTTGCGGGGGTCACTCTCTGTTCATGAGCAGTTCTTC. It specifies CAISDLRGSLSVHEQFF.